These T cell receptor beta chains were read from a single sample in a study of T cell repertoires in cytomegalovirus infection. For these receptors, no antigen is known. One entry per CDR3 protein results from TCRdb running MiXCR on the reads. The sample consists of 450,000 to 650,000 distinct CDR3 sequences, around two fifths of them appearing once. Specimen: cultured PBMCs, collected from culture after CMV antigen stimulation. The source of these receptors is a human donor in good health (CMV status not recorded). Some clones in this sample may be carry-over from other donors' samples. Each CDR3 is given with its conserved first and last residue. Each record gives: clone size, J gene, V gene, D gene, CDR3 protein, CDR3 DNA. A D gene is named only where the DNA matches it firmly. Clone size is shown for a subset of rows, as once, few, many or a class of expanded clone.

>.|TRBJ1-5|TRBV27|.
CASSREGWDQPQHF
TGTGCCAGCAGCCGGGAGGGTTGGGATCAGCCCCAGCATTTT
>many|TRBJ2-5|TRBV7-8|.
CASSLNWDIQETQYF
TGTGCCAGCAGCTTAAATTGGGACATCCAAGAGACCCAGTACTTC
>.|TRBJ2-2|TRBV7-2|TRBD2
CASSLRSGGAGELFF
TGTGCCAGCAGCTTACGGTCGGGAGGGGCCGGGGAGCTGTTTTTT
>.|TRBJ1-2|TRBV6-5|TRBD1
CASRTGLGYGYTF
TGTGCCAGCAGGACAGGGTTGGGCTATGGCTACACCTTC
>.|TRBJ2-7|TRBV7-4|.
CASSFLGIPEQYF
TGTGCCAGCAGCTTCCTGGGGATACCCGAGCAGTACTTC
>many|TRBJ2-1|TRBV7-2|.
CASSLEFNEQFF
TGTGCCAGCAGCTTAGAGTTCAATGAGCAGTTCTTC
>many|TRBJ1-1|TRBV7-6|.
CASSLFDRNTEAFF
TGTGCCAGCAGCCTATTCGACAGGAACACTGAAGCTTTCTTT
>.|TRBJ1-2|TRBV7-2|TRBD1
CASSYDRGNYGYTF
TGTGCCAGCAGTTACGACAGGGGGAACTATGGCTACACCTTC
>few|TRBJ1-2|TRBV12-3/TRBV12-4|.
CASSFEQVGYTF
TGTGCCAGCAGTTTCGAACAGGTTGGCTACACCTTC
>.|TRBJ1-5|TRBV6-2/TRBV6-3|.
CASSYLPQGTAQHF
TGTGCCAGCAGTTACCTCCCACAGGGCACAGCCCAGCATTTT
>.|TRBJ2-7|TRBV4-2|TRBD2
CASSQDRLGGGIYDYEQYF
TGTGCCAGCAGCCAAGATCGATTGGGCGGGGGGATTTACGACTACGAGCAGTACTTC
>.|TRBJ1-5|TRBV12-5|.
CASGQLGPQHF
TGTGCTAGTGGCCAGTTGGGGCCCCAGCATTTT
>.|TRBJ2-2|TRBV20-1|.
CSARDRGELFF
TGCAGTGCTAGAGATCGTGGGGAGCTGTTTTTT
>.|TRBJ1-5|TRBV18|.
CASSPLGTGAISNQPQHF
TGTGCCAGCTCACCACTGGGAACCGGAGCTATCAGCAATCAGCCCCAGCATTTT
>few|TRBJ2-1|TRBV7-2|.
CASTMGGVREQFF
TGTGCCAGCACCATGGGCGGAGTACGGGAGCAGTTCTTC
>.|TRBJ1-2|TRBV6-5|.
CASSYRGNGYTF
TGTGCCAGCAGTTACAGGGGGAATGGCTACACCTTC
>.|TRBJ2-3|TRBV11-3|.
CASSLDSVEDTQYF
TGTGCCAGCAGCTTAGATTCCGTAGAGGATACGCAGTATTTT
>few|TRBJ2-7|TRBV7-2|.
CASSRTGTGQYF
TGTGCCAGCAGCCGTACCGGGACGGGACAGTACTTC
>few|TRBJ1-2|TRBV6-1|TRBD1
CASRGDRGGNYGYTF
TGTGCCAGCAGAGGGGACAGGGGAGGAAACTATGGCTACACCTTC
>many|TRBJ2-3|TRBV7-6|.
CASSQGGTDTQYF
TGTGCCAGCAGCCAGGGAGGCACAGATACGCAGTATTTT
>.|TRBJ1-2|TRBV18|TRBD1
CASSPEGQGGYTF
TGTGCCAGCTCACCAGAGGGACAGGGGGGCTACACCTTC
>few|TRBJ1-1|TRBV6-1|.
CASSDQSEGITEAFF
TGTGCCAGCAGCGACCAAAGCGAGGGGATCACTGAAGCTTTCTTT
>few|TRBJ2-3|TRBV20-1|TRBD1
CSARGTGGEGTDTQYF
TGCAGTGCTAGAGGGACAGGGGGCGAGGGCACAGATACGCAGTATTTT
>few|TRBJ1-2|TRBV12-3/TRBV12-4|TRBD1
CASSLRQGVGYTF
TGTGCCAGCAGCCTCAGACAGGGGGTAGGCTACACCTTC
>.|TRBJ2-1|TRBV6-1|TRBD1
CASSKQTGANYNEQFF
TGTGCCAGCAGTAAACAGACAGGGGCTAACTACAATGAGCAGTTCTTC
>.|TRBJ2-5|TRBV7-2|TRBD2
CASSFSGIRETQYF
TGTGCCAGCAGTTTTAGCGGGATCCGGGAGACCCAGTACTTC
>.|TRBJ1-6|TRBV2|.
CASTQAGSPLHF
TGTGCCAGCACGCAGGCTGGATCACCCCTCCACTTT
>.|TRBJ1-2|TRBV7-8|.
CASSLGGIGFYGYTF
TGTGCCAGCAGCTTAGGGGGAATCGGGTTTTATGGCTACACCTTC
>.|TRBJ1-4|TRBV9|TRBD1
CASSMGTAREKLFF
TGTGCCAGCAGCATGGGGACAGCTCGGGAAAAACTGTTTTTT
>.|TRBJ2-3|TRBV6-1|TRBD2
CASSELAGSTRADTQYF
TGTGCCAGCAGTGAACTAGCGGGGTCCACGAGGGCAGATACGCAGTATTTT
>few|TRBJ1-2|TRBV7-8|TRBD1
CASSSTTGAPVGGYTF
TGTGCCAGCAGCTCAACGACAGGGGCGCCGGTAGGAGGCTACACCTTC
>many|TRBJ2-1|TRBV28|.
CASHLGAQQFF
TGTGCCAGCCACCTTGGCGCCCAGCAGTTCTTC
>.|TRBJ1-2|TRBV7-2|TRBD1
CASSLERQGGGYTF
TGTGCCAGCAGCTTAGAGCGTCAGGGGGGTGGCTACACCTTC
>few|TRBJ1-6|TRBV27|.
CASSSQVLGSPLHF
TGTGCCAGCAGTTCACAGGTTTTGGGTTCACCCCTCCACTTT
>.|TRBJ1-4|TRBV3-1|.
CASSHGRGEKLFF
TGTGCCAGCAGCCACGGGAGGGGTGAAAAACTGTTTTTT
>.|TRBJ2-4|TRBV7-8|.
CASSSTVWGAENIQYF
TGTGCCAGCAGCTCAACGGTTTGGGGTGCAGAAAACATTCAGTACTTC
>few|TRBJ1-5|TRBV5-6|.
CASSLGGPTARGAQHF
TGTGCCAGCAGCTTGGGGGGGCCGACAGCAAGGGGGGCCCAGCATTTT
>few|TRBJ2-7|TRBV18|TRBD2
CASSPKIAGGYEQYF
TGTGCCAGCTCACCAAAAATAGCGGGAGGCTACGAGCAGTACTTC
>few|TRBJ1-4|TRBV5-4|TRBD1
CASKWGGQGCEKLFF
TGTGCCAGCAAGTGGGGGGGACAGGGCTGCGAAAAACTGTTTTTT
>.|TRBJ2-1|TRBV12-3/TRBV12-4|TRBD2
CASSLSGGAEFF
TGTGCCAGCAGTTTAAGCGGGGGGGCCGAGTTCTTC
>many|TRBJ1-4|TRBV7-8|.
CASTKSWADGEKLFF
TGTGCCAGCACCAAATCTTGGGCGGACGGTGAAAAACTGTTTTTT
>.|TRBJ2-7|TRBV20-1|.
CSATRATYEQYF
TGCAGTGCCACCAGGGCTACCTACGAGCAGTACTTC
>few|TRBJ2-3|TRBV6-1|.
CASISGATTDTQYF
TGTGCCAGCATTTCGGGGGCTACGACAGATACGCAGTATTTT